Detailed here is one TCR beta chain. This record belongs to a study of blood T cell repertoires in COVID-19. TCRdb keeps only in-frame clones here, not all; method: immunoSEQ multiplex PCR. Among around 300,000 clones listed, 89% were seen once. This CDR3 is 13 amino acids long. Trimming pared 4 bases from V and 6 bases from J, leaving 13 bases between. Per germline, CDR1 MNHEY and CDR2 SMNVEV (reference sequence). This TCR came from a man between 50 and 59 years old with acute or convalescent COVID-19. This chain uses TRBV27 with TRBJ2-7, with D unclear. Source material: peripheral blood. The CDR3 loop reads CASSSSGLAEQYF. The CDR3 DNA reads TGTGCCAGCAGTTCTAGTGGCCTCGCCGAGCAGTACTTC.